This T cell receptor (beta chain) stems from a study of cytomegalovirus exposure and HLA in healthy donors. Study-wide results and limits: V- and J-gene trimming of TCR beta was linked (in a later analysis) to a missense DCLRE1C variant.

With 60 Vbeta and 13 Jbeta primers, the PCR was carried out. The data were produced by immunoSEQ multiplex PCR, yet TCRdb's version contains in-frame clones alone and is incomplete. The sample shows approximately 130,000 clones, almost 85% of them seen only once. J gave up 5 bases and V 0 bases, and 2 bases lay outside the gene matches. In germline, CDR1 is MNHEY, CDR2 SVGAGI. The CDR3 length is 15 residues. In the case of this clone: Its antigen is not identified.

The TCR sequence derives from a woman under 30 in good health and CMV-seronegative. The sequenced sample was PBMCs. The chain is built from TRBV6-5 and TRBJ2-5; 11 bases map to TRBD2. CDR3 bases: TGTGCCAGCAGTTACTCTCCTAGCGGGGGGGAGACCCAGTACTTC. This gives the protein CASSYSPSGGETQYF.